This T cell receptor (beta chain) emerged from a study of blood T cell repertoires in COVID-19. For the study at large: PBMCs, B-cell-depleted T cells, or T cells were the source of the cDNA or gDNA that made up the material.

The junction had 5 bases not matched to a gene; V was cut back by 4 bases and J by 6 bases. CDR3 length: 14 amino acids. Germline V lookup: CDR1 KGHSH, CDR2 LQKENI. The data were produced by immunoSEQ multiplex PCR, yet TCRdb's version contains in-frame clones alone and is incomplete. The sample consists of around 210,000 clones, around 85% of them appearing once. The sequence came from a man between 60 and 75 years old with COVID-19, enrolled during active disease. The chain couples TRBV18 to TRBJ1-5, with 8 bases aligning to TRBD1. Sequenced sample: peripheral blood. The CDR3 DNA is TGTGCCAGCTCACGGGACAGGACAGGTCAGCCCCAGCATTTT. Translation gives CASSRDRTGQPQHF.